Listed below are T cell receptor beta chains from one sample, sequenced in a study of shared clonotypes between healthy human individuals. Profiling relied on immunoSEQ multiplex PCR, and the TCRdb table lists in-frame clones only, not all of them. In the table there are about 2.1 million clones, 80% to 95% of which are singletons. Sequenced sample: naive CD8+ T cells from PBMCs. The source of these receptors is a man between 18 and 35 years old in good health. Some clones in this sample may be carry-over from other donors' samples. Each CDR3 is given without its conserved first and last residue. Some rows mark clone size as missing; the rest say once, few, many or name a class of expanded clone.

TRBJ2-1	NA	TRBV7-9	ASSPPRDYSYNEQF
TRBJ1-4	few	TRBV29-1	SVPRQGKLF
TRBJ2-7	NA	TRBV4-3	ASSQTPTRPEQY
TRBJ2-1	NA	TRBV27	ASSLWQSPSNEQF
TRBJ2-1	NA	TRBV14	ASRTSGNSYNEQF
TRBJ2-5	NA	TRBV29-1	SVVGGGRETQY
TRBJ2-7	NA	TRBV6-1	ASSEGQGNYEQY
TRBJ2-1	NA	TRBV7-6	ASVAGGYNEQF
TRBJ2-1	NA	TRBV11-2	ASTSRQAQGYNEQF
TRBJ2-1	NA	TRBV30	AWRLGGWNEQF
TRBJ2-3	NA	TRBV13	ASSLGPTGGGTDTQY
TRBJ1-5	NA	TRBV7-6	ASSLFAGAPQPQH
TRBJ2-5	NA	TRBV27	ASSPGGSWETQY
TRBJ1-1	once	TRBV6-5	ASHGVGTEAF
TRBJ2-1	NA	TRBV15	ATSAWTEQF
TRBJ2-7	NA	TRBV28	ASSLATNSEQY
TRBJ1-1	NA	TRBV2	ASSEAPVKNTEAF
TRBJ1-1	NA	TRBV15	ATSGDSLNTEAF
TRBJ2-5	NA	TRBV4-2	ASSQVTSGRGHPQGTQY
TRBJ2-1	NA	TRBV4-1	ASSQDPSRSSYNEQF
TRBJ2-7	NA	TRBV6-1	ASSDPGQNTYEQY
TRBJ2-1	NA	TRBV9	ASSARASPVEQF
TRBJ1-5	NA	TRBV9	ASSPRGTGQPQH
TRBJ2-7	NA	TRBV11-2	ASSLVPDRAYEQY
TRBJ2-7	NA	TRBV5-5	ASSWGGYEQY
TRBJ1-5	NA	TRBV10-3	AISDVGGVTRNQPQH